The text below deals with one TCR beta chain. The data stem from a study of blood T cell repertoires in COVID-19. Whole-study context: T cells, B-cell-depleted T cells, or PBMCs supplied cDNA or gDNA.

In the authors' workflow: The authors estimated nucleated cell counts from reference gene primer amplification. Clones were read by immunoSEQ multiplex PCR, and TCRdb kept only the in-frame ones, dropping some. The DNA gave D and trimming, while V, J and clone size come from that table. The sample includes about 120,000 clones, about 83% seen only once; the top ten take 3.9%. The TCR originated in a man aged 55 to 70 with acute or convalescent COVID-19. Sequencing input: peripheral blood.

CDR3 bases: TGTGCCAGCACTGATGGAGGGGAGACTGGCACAGATACGCAGTATTTT. Amino acids: CASTDGGETGTDTQYF. The chain joins TRBV21-1 to TRBJ2-3; TRBD2 is the table's D call and was not checked against the DNA. TRBV21-1 is marked as a pseudogene. The CDR3 totals 16 residues.